This TCR beta chain was found in a study of cytomegalovirus exposure and HLA in healthy donors. Study results and caveats: From TCR beta sequences, most subjects' HLA-A and HLA-B alleles were reportedly predicted accurately.

In regard to this clone: Its antigen remains unknown.

Primers: 60 Vbeta forward and 13 Jbeta reverse. Profiling relied on immunoSEQ multiplex PCR, and the TCRdb table lists in-frame clones only, not all of them. This table holds more than 110,000 clones, roughly 73% found once. Donors showed nominal health when sampled, although they likely had unrecorded immune exposures. CDR3 size: 13 residues. CDR1 is MDHEN and CDR2 is SYDVKM in the germline V gene. The V end was cut by 9 bases, the J end by 0 bases, with 9 bases between. The sample was PBMCs. The receptor was derived from a woman aged 40 to 50 in good health and CMV-seronegative. The rearrangement links TRBV28 to TRBJ1-3; no reliable D call. The CDR3 nucleotides read TGTGCCAGTTCGCGAGGCTCTGGAAACACCATATATTTT. It translates to CASSRGSGNTIYF.